This T cell receptor beta chain is drawn from a study of vaccination and CD4 T cells after COVID-19. Study-level background: Stimulation used overlapping spike peptides from SARS-CoV-2, HCoV-NL63, HCoV-OC43 and HCoV-229E.

The CDR3 extends over 11 amino acids. The junction had 4 bases not matched to a gene; V was cut back by 5 bases and J by 9 bases. CDR1 and CDR2 (germline): SGHAT, FQNNGV. Details on this clonotype: The antigen remains unidentified.

The Oncomine TCR Beta short-read assay was what sequenced the DNA obtained from cultured CD4+ T cells. TCRdb analysed the PCR reads with MiXCR anew, one entry per CDR3 protein. The repertoire includes around 6,000 distinct CDR3 sequences, less than 20% of them detected once, and less than 25% sits in the top ten. Treatment described: roughly nine-day PBMC culture with coronavirus spike peptide pools or control peptides (ViraFEST assay). After expanding antigen-specific T cells with peptide pools, ViraFEST sequenced their TCRs. Upon completion of about nine days of culture, CD4+ T cells were isolated via negative selection.

Sequencing used CD4+ T cells from blood, cultured in vitro. This sequence originates from a human donor who had recovered from COVID-19. The rearrangement joins TRBV11-2 to TRBJ2-7; TRBD1 agrees at 7 bases. The CDR3: CASSPRTGQYF. The CDR3 DNA follows: TGTGCCAGCAGCCCTCGGACAGGGCAGTACTTC. Combining the CDR3 with reference TRBV11-2 and TRBJ2-7 gives the whole variable domain EAGVAQSPRYKIIEKRQSVAFWCNPISGHATLYWYQQILGQGPKLLIQFQNNGVVDDSQLPKDRFSAERLKGVDSTLKIQPAKLEDSAVYLCASSPRTGQYFGPGTRLTVT.